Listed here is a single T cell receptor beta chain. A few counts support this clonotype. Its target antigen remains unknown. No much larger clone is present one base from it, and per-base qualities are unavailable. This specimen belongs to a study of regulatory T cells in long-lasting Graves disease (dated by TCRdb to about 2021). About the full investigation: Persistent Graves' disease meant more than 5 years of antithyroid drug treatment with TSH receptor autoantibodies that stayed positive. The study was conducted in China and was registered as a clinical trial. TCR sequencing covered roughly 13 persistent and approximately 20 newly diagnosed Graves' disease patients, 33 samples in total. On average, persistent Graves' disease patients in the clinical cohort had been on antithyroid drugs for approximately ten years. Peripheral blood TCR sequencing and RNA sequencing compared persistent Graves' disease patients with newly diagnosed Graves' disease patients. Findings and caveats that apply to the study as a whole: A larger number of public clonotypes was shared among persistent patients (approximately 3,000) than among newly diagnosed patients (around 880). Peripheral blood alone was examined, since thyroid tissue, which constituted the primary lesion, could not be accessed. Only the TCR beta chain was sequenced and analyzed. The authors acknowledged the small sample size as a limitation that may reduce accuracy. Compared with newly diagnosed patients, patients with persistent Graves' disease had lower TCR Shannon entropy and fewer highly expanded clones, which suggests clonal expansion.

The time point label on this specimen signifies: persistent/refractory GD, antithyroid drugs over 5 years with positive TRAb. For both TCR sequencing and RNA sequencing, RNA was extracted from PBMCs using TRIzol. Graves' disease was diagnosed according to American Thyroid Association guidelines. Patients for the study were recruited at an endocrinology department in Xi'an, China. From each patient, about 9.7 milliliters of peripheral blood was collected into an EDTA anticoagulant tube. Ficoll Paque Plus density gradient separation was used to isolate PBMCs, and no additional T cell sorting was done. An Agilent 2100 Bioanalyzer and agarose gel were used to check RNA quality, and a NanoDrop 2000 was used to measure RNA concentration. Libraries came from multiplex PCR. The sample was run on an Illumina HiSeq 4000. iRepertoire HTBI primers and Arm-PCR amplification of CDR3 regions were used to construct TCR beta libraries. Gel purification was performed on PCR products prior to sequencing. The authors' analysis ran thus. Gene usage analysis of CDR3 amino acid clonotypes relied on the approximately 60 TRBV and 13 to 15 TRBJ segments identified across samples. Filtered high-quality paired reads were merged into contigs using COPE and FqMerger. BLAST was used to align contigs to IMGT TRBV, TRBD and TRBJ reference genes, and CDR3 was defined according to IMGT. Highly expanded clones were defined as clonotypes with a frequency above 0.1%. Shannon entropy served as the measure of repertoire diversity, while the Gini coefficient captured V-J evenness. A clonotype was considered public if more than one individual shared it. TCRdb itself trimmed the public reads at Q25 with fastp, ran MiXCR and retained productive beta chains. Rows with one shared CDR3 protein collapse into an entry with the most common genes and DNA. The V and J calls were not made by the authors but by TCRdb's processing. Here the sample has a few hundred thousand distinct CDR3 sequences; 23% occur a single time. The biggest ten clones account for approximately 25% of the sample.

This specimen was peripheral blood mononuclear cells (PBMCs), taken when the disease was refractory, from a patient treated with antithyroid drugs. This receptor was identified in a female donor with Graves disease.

CDR3 protein: CASSFRTGANTGELFF. DNA sequence: TGTGCCAGCAGCTTCAGAACGGGCGCGAACACCGGGGAGCTGTTTTTT. In this chain, TRBV7-3 is recombined with TRBJ2-2, with the D gene not clear enough to name. V sheds 3 bases and J sheds 0 bases, leaving 11 bases between their ends. Measured from the cysteine to the phenylalanine, the CDR3 is 16 residues long. Only CDR3 DNA remains: 48 bases, in frame from the first base. Reading the germline V gene gives CDR1 SGHTA and CDR2 FQGTGA.